These 5 T cell receptor beta chains share one sample of origin, sequenced in a study of molecular identifiers for immune sequencing clone quantification. Via MiXCR, TCRdb re-called the PCR reads, giving one row per CDR3 protein. Of 80,000 to 130,000 distinct CDR3 sequences listed, about 35% are singletons. The sample was naive CD8+ T cells from blood, with Jurkat cell RNA spiked in. This sample's subset: FACS-sorted CD8+CD4-CCR7+CD45RA+ naive T cells. These receptors were taken from a human donor in good health. Some libraries in this study had Jurkat cell RNA spiked in.

This clonotype was observed a few times. The chain uses TRBV28 and TRBJ2-5; possible D gene TRBD2, 6 bases. Trimming shortened V by 4 bases and J by 0 bases, and 18 bases separated the two germline ends. The CDR3 length is 17 residues. Germline V gene sequence: CDR1 MDHEN, CDR2 SYDVKM. The CDR3 sequence is CASSSIGTSLYQETQYF. The CDR3, as DNA: TGTGCCAGCAGTTCTATTGGGACTTCACTGTACCAAGAGACCCAGTACTTC.

Note on this clonotype: A much larger clone differs from this one at a single base, so this may be a read error. This chain links TRBV4-1 with TRBJ1-1; no clear D gene. Germline V gives CDR1 MGHRA, CDR2 YSYEKL. The CDR3 is made up of 17 amino acids. The CDR3 protein is CASSQDGMDRLNTEASF. The CDR3, as DNA: TGCGCCAGCAGCCAAGACGGTATGGACCGATTGAACACTGAAGCTTCCTTT.

This clonotype was counted many times. This chain connects TRBV3-1 to TRBJ1-5; D is possibly TRBD1 (5 bases). This CDR3 comprises 14 residues. Germline assignment: CDR1 LGHDT and CDR2 YNNKEL (reference sequence). Deletions cut 0 bases from V and 5 bases from J, with 8 bases between. The CDR3 loop is CASSQEIGDQPQHF. The CDR3 nucleotides are TGTGCCAGCAGCCAAGAAATAGGGGATCAGCCCCAGCATTTT.

About this clonotype itself: It may be a read error: a sequence one base away is much more abundant. The chain carries TRBV6-5 and TRBJ2-3; a weak D match, TRBD1 (6 bases). Germline V lookup: CDR1 MNHEY, CDR2 SVGAGI. V shed 0 bases and J shed 2 bases, with 12 bases lying between them. This CDR3 spans 16 amino acids. Here the CDR3 DNA reads TGTGCCAGCAGTTACTCACAGGACAGTTACACAGATACGCAGTATTTT. This sequence encodes CASSYSQDSYTDTQYF.

Concerning this clonotype: A read error is possible here, since a much larger clone lies one base away. This chain connects TRBV7-9 to TRBJ1-6, with D perhaps matching TRBD1 (5 bases). The germline V and J ends were trimmed by 6 bases and 6 bases, with 9 bases remaining between them. This CDR3 region has 13 residues. The germline V gene encodes CDR1 SEHNR and CDR2 FQNEAQ (reference sequence). CDR3 protein: CASRIQGNSPLHF. For the CDR3, the DNA is TGTGCCAGCAGAATCCAGGGTAATTCACCCCTCCACTTT.